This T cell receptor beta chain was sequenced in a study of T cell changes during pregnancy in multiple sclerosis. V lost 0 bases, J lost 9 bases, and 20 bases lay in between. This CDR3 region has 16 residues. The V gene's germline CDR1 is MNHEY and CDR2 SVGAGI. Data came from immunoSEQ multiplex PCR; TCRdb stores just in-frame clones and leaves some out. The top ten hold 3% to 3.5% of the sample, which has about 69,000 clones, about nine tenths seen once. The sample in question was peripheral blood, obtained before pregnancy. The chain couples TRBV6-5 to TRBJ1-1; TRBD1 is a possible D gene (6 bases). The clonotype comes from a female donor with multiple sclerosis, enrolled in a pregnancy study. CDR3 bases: TGTGCCAGCAGTTACTCGAAATGGGGGGGCGCCGATAAAGCTTTCTTT. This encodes CASSYSKWGGADKAFF.